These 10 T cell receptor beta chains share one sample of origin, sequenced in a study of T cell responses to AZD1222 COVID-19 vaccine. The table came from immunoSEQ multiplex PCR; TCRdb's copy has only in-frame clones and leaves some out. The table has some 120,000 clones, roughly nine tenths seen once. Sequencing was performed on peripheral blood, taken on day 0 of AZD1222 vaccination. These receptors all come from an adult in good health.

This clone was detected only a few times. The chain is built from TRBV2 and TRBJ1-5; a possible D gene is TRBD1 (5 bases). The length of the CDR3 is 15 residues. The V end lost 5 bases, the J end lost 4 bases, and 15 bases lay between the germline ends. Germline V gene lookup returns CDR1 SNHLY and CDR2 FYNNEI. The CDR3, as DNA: TGTGCCAGCAGTCCTAACCAGGGTATTAATCAGCCCCAGCATTTT. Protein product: CASSPNQGINQPQHF. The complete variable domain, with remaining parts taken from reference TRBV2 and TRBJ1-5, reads EPEVTQTPSHQVTQMGQEVILRCVPISNHLYFYWYRQILGQKVEFLVSFYNNEISEKSEIFDDQFSVERPDGSNFTLKIRSTKLEDSAMYFCASSPNQGINQPQHFGDGTRLSIL.

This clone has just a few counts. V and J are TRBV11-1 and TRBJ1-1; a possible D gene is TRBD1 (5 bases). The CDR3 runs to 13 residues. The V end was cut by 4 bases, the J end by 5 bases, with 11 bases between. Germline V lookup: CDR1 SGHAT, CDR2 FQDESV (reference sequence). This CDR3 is CASSWDVYTEAFF. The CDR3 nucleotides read TGTGCCAGCAGCTGGGACGTGTATACTGAAGCTTTCTTT.

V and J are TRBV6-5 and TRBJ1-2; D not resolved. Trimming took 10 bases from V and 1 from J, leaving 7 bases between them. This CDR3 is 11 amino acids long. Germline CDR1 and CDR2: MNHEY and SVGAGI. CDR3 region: CATRVNYGYTF. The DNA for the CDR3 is TGTGCCACAAGGGTTAACTATGGCTACACCTTC.

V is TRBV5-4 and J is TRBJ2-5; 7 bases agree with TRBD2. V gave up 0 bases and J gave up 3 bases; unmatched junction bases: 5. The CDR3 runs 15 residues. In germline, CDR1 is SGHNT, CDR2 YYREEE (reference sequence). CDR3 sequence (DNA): TGTGCCAGCAGCTTGGACCCAGGGAGGGAAGAGACCCAGTACTTC. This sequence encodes CASSLDPGREETQYF. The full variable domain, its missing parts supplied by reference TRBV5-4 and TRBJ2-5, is ETGVTQSPTHLIKTRGQQVTLRCSSQSGHNTVSWYQQALGQGPQFIFQYYREEENGRGNFPPRFSGLQFPNYSSELNVNALELDDSALYLCASSLDPGREETQYFGPGTRLLVL.

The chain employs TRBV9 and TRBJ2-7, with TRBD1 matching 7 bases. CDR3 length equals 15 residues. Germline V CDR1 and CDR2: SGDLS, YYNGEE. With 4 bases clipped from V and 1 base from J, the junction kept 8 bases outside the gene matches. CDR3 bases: TGTGCCAGCAGCAAACGACAGGGATCATCCTACGAGCAGTACTTC. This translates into CASSKRQGSSYEQYF.

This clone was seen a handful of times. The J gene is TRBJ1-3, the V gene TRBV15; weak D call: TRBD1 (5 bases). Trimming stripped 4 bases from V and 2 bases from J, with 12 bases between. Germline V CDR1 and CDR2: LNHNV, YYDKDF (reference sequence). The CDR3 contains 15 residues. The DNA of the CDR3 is TGTGCCACCAGCATAGGGGTCGAAGCTGGAAACACCATATATTTT. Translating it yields CATSIGVEAGNTIYF. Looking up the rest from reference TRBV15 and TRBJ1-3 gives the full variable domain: DAMVIQNPRYQVTQFGKPVTLSCSQTLNHNVMYWYQQKSSQAPKLLFHYYDKDFNNEADTPDNFQSRRPNTSFCFLDIRSPGLGDTAMYLCATSIGVEAGNTIYFGEGSWLTVV.

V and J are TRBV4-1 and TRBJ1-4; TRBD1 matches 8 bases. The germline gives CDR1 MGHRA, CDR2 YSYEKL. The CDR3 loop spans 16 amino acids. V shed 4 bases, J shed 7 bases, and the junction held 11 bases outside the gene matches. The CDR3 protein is CASSLSGQGAREKLFF. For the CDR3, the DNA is TGCGCCAGCAGCCTTTCTGGTCAGGGGGCCCGTGAAAAACTGTTTTTT.

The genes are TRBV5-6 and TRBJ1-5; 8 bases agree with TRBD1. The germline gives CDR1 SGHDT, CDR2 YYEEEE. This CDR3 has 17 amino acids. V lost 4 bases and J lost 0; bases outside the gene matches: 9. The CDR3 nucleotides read TGTGCCAGCAGCCTCAGGACAGGGCGATATAGCAATCAGCCCCAGCATTTT. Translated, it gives CASSLRTGRYSNQPQHF.

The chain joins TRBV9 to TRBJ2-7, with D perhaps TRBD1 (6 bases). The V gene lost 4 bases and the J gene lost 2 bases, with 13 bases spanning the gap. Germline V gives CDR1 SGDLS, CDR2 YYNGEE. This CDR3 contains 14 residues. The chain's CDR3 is CASSPGTQTYEQYF. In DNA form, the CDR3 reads TGTGCCAGCAGCCCAGGGACACAAACCTACGAGCAGTACTTC.

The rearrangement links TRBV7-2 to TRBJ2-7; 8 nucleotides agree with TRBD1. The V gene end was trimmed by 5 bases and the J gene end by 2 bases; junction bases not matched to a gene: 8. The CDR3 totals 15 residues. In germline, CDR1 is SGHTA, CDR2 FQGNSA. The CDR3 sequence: CASSQGQGGAYEQYF. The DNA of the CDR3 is TGTGCCAGCAGCCAAGGACAGGGTGGGGCCTACGAGCAGTACTTC. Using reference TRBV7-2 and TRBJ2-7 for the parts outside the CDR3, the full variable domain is GAGVSQSPSNKVTEKGKDVELRCDPISGHTALYWYRQSLGQGLEFLIYFQGNSAPDKSGLPSDRFSAERTGGSVSTLTIQRTQQEDSAVYLCASSQGQGGAYEQYFGPGTRLTVT.